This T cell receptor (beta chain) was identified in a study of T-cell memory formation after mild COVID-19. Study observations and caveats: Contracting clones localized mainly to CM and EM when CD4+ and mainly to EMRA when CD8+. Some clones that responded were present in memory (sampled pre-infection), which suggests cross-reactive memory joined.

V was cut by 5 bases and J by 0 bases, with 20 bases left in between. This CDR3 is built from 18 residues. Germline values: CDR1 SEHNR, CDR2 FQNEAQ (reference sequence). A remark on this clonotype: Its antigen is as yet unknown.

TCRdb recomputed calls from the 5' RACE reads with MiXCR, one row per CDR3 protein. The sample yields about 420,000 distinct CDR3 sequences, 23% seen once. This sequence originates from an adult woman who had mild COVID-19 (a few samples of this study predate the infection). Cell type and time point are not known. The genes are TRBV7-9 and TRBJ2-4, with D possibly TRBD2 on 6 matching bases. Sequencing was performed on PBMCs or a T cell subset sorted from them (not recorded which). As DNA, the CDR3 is TGTGCCAGCAGCCCCCCTGGGTGGACCGGGAGAGCCAAAAACATTCAGTACTTC. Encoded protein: CASSPPGWTGRAKNIQYF.